This T cell receptor (beta chain) emerged from a study of shared clonotypes between healthy human individuals. This clone was picked up one time. The table came from immunoSEQ multiplex PCR; TCRdb's copy has only in-frame clones and leaves some out. The top ten hold 12% of the sample, which has under 600,000 clones, about 75% seen once. Germline assignment: CDR1 SGHTA and CDR2 FQGNSA. The V end lost 5 bases, the J end lost 4 bases, and 12 bases lay between the germline ends. The CDR3 has 14 residues. This sequence joins TRBV7-2 and TRBJ1-5; D perhaps matches TRBD1 (5 bases). The source material was PBMCs. The TCR comes from a woman aged 40 to 55 in good health. Some clones in this sample may be carry-over from other donors' samples. The CDR3 loop is CASSRGRTNQPQHF. CDR3 bases: TGTGCCAGCAGCCGGGGACGGACAAATCAGCCCCAGCATTTT.